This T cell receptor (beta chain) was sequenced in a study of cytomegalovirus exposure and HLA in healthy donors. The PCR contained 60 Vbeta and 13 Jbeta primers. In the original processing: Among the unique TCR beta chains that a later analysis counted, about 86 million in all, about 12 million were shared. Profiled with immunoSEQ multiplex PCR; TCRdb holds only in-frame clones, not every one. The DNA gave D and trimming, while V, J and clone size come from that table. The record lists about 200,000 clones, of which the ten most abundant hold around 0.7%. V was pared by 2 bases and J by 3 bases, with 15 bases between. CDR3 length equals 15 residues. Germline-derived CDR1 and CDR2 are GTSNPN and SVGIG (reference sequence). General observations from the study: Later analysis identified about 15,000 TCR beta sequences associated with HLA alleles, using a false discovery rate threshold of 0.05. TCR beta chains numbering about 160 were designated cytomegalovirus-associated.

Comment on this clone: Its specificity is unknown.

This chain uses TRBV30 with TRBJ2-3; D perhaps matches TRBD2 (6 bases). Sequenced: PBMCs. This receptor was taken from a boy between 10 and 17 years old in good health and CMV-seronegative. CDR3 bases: TGTGCCTGGAGTTCGGGGGTGGATAGAACAGATACGCAGTATTTT. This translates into CAWSSGVDRTDTQYF. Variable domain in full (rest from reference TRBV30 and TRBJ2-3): SQTIHQWPATLVQPVGSPLSLECTVEGTSNPNLYWYRQAAGRGLQLLFYSVGIGQISSEVPQNLSASRPQDRQFILSSKKLLLSDSGFYLCAWSSGVDRTDTQYFGPGTRLTVL.